This is a list of T cell receptor beta chains from one sample in a study of blood T cell repertoires in COVID-19. TCRdb's table, derived via immunoSEQ multiplex PCR, lists solely in-frame clones and lacks some. The sample has approximately 140,000 clones; roughly 87% are singletons. Material: PBMCs or T cells enriched from blood (not recorded which). The source is a woman in her 40s who had been exposed to COVID-19. CDR3s include the opening cysteine and the closing phenylalanine or tryptophan. Fields, in order: J gene, V gene, D gene, clone size, CDR3 DNA, CDR3 protein. D genes are given only for firm matches. Not all rows give a size; the values are once, few, many and, for expanded clones, a class.

j_gene: TRBJ1-1; v_gene: TRBV10-1; d_gene: -; abundance: -; CDR3nt: TGCGCCAGCAGTGAGTCGGCGGTTCCAGCTTTCTTT; CDR3aa: CASSESAVPAFF
j_gene: TRBJ1-4; v_gene: TRBV11-2; d_gene: -; abundance: -; CDR3nt: TGTGCCAGCAGCCACGGTGCGGAAAAACTGTTTTTT; CDR3aa: CASSHGAEKLFF
j_gene: TRBJ2-2; v_gene: TRBV27; d_gene: TRBD1; abundance: -; CDR3nt: TGTGCCAGCAGGCTACAGGGGGCCGGGGAGCTGTTTTTT; CDR3aa: CASRLQGAGELFF
j_gene: TRBJ2-7; v_gene: TRBV29-1; d_gene: TRBD1; abundance: -; CDR3nt: TGCAGCGTTGAGGGACAGAGCTCCTACGAGCAGTACTTC; CDR3aa: CSVEGQSSYEQYF
j_gene: TRBJ2-2; v_gene: TRBV10-1; d_gene: -; abundance: once; CDR3nt: TGCGCCAGCAGTGAGGCCCCCGACTACACCGGGGAGCTGTTTTTT; CDR3aa: CASSEAPDYTGELFF
j_gene: TRBJ1-3; v_gene: TRBV28; d_gene: -; abundance: -; CDR3nt: TGTGCCAGCAGTTTAAGTTCAGCAGGGGTGGACGGAAACACCATATATTTT; CDR3aa: CASSLSSAGVDGNTIYF
j_gene: TRBJ1-5; v_gene: TRBV5-4; d_gene: -; abundance: few; CDR3nt: TGTGCCAGCAGCTTGGCAGGGGTTAGCAATCAGCCCCAGCATTTT; CDR3aa: CASSLAGVSNQPQHF
j_gene: TRBJ2-2; v_gene: TRBV28; d_gene: TRBD2; abundance: few; CDR3nt: TGTGCCAGCAGTTTCCTGCGGGAGGGCGGGGAGCTGTTTTTT; CDR3aa: CASSFLREGGELFF
j_gene: TRBJ2-3; v_gene: TRBV10-1; d_gene: TRBD2; abundance: -; CDR3nt: TGCGCCAGCAAGGCGGGAGGGAGGACAGATACGCAGTATTTT; CDR3aa: CASKAGGRTDTQYF
j_gene: TRBJ1-2; v_gene: TRBV6-5; d_gene: -; abundance: once; CDR3nt: TGTGCCACCCACGAGGTGCATGGCTACACCTTC; CDR3aa: CATHEVHGYTF
j_gene: TRBJ2-5; v_gene: TRBV2; d_gene: TRBD2; abundance: -; CDR3nt: TGTGCCAGCCGGGAGGGCGGGGAGACCCAGTACTTC; CDR3aa: CASREGGETQYF
j_gene: TRBJ2-5; v_gene: TRBV4-2; d_gene: -; abundance: -; CDR3nt: TGTGCCAGCAGCCAAGGGGCCGCAGGAGAGACCCAGTACTTC; CDR3aa: CASSQGAAGETQYF
j_gene: TRBJ2-5; v_gene: TRBV20-1; d_gene: TRBD2; abundance: few; CDR3nt: TGCAGTGCTAGTTCCATACTAGCGGGGGGCCAAGAGACCCAGTACTTC; CDR3aa: CSASSILAGGQETQYF
j_gene: TRBJ2-7; v_gene: TRBV5-5; d_gene: -; abundance: -; CDR3nt: TGTGCCAGCAGCCGGGACTTCTCCTACGAGCAGTACTTC; CDR3aa: CASSRDFSYEQYF
j_gene: TRBJ2-7; v_gene: TRBV4-3; d_gene: TRBD1; abundance: -; CDR3nt: TGCGCCAGCAGCCAAGAGGGACAGGGACCCTACGAGCAGTACTTC; CDR3aa: CASSQEGQGPYEQYF
j_gene: TRBJ1-1; v_gene: TRBV7-8; d_gene: TRBD1; abundance: -; CDR3nt: TGTGCCAGCAGCTATGGACAGGTCCTGAACACTGAAGCTTTCTTT; CDR3aa: CASSYGQVLNTEAFF
j_gene: TRBJ1-1; v_gene: TRBV19; d_gene: TRBD1; abundance: -; CDR3nt: TGTGCCAGTAGTATCGAAGGGGACAGGAACACTGAAGCTTTCTTT; CDR3aa: CASSIEGDRNTEAFF
j_gene: TRBJ1-5; v_gene: TRBV27; d_gene: TRBD1; abundance: -; CDR3nt: TGTGCCAGCAGTGCCTCCGGGACAGATAGCAATCAGCCCCAGCATTTT; CDR3aa: CASSASGTDSNQPQHF
j_gene: TRBJ2-1; v_gene: TRBV6-4; d_gene: TRBD2; abundance: -; CDR3nt: TGTGCCAGCAGTCAACTAGCGGGAGGGCCAGGCCATGAGCAGTTCTTC; CDR3aa: CASSQLAGGPGHEQFF
j_gene: TRBJ2-2; v_gene: TRBV4-2; d_gene: -; abundance: -; CDR3nt: TGTGCCAGCAGCCAAGTAGGCGAGGTTACCGGGGAGCTGTTTTTT; CDR3aa: CASSQVGEVTGELFF
j_gene: TRBJ2-7; v_gene: TRBV19; d_gene: -; abundance: -; CDR3nt: TGTGCCAGTAGTATTTCCAGGGGCCTTTACGAGCAGTACTTC; CDR3aa: CASSISRGLYEQYF
j_gene: TRBJ1-5; v_gene: TRBV7-6; d_gene: -; abundance: -; CDR3nt: TGTGCCAGCAGCGAAGAAACGGGTCAGCCCCAGCATTTT; CDR3aa: CASSEETGQPQHF
j_gene: TRBJ2-7; v_gene: TRBV27; d_gene: -; abundance: few; CDR3nt: TGTGCCAGCAGTCCCCCCTTTACAGCTTCCTACGAGCAGTACTTC; CDR3aa: CASSPPFTASYEQYF
j_gene: TRBJ1-1; v_gene: TRBV2; d_gene: -; abundance: -; CDR3nt: TGTGCCAGCAGTGGAGGGCAGATGAACACTGAAGCTTTCTTT; CDR3aa: CASSGGQMNTEAFF
j_gene: TRBJ2-3; v_gene: TRBV4-2; d_gene: TRBD1; abundance: -; CDR3nt: TGTGCCAGCAGCCCCGGGACAGGGACAGATACGCAGTATTTT; CDR3aa: CASSPGTGTDTQYF
j_gene: TRBJ2-2; v_gene: TRBV7-6; d_gene: TRBD2; abundance: once; CDR3nt: TGTGCCAGCAGCTTAGATAACGGGAGGGCCCACACCGGGGAGCTGTTTTTT; CDR3aa: CASSLDNGRAHTGELFF
j_gene: TRBJ2-7; v_gene: TRBV28; d_gene: -; abundance: -; CDR3nt: TGTGCCAGCGGTACTCGGGGTTCTGCCTACGAGCAGTACTTC; CDR3aa: CASGTRGSAYEQYF
j_gene: TRBJ2-3; v_gene: TRBV9; d_gene: TRBD2; abundance: -; CDR3nt: TGTGCCAGCTCCCAAACCGGGGGGTCTAGCACAGATACGCAGTATTTT; CDR3aa: CASSQTGGSSTDTQYF
j_gene: TRBJ1-5; v_gene: TRBV12-3/TRBV12-4; d_gene: -; abundance: -; CDR3nt: TGTGCCAGCTCTCTCGGGGGTTATCAGCCCCAGCATTTT; CDR3aa: CASSLGGYQPQHF
j_gene: TRBJ1-3; v_gene: TRBV4-1; d_gene: -; abundance: -; CDR3nt: TGCGCCAGCAGCCAAGAGACGGTGGAGGTAGGGAGAAACACCATATATTTT; CDR3aa: CASSQETVEVGRNTIYF
j_gene: TRBJ1-3; v_gene: TRBV28; d_gene: -; abundance: -; CDR3nt: TGTGCCAGCAGTCCTAGGCGAAACACCATATATTTT; CDR3aa: CASSPRRNTIYF
j_gene: TRBJ1-5; v_gene: TRBV28; d_gene: TRBD1; abundance: -; CDR3nt: TGTGCCGGTAGCCGGGGACAGCCTAGCAATCAGCCCCAGCATTTT; CDR3aa: CAGSRGQPSNQPQHF
j_gene: TRBJ2-2; v_gene: TRBV4-1; d_gene: -; abundance: -; CDR3nt: TGCGCCAGCAGCCAAGTCCTCCAGGGTACCGGGGAGCTGTTTTTT; CDR3aa: CASSQVLQGTGELFF
j_gene: TRBJ2-7; v_gene: TRBV3-1/TRBV3-2; d_gene: -; abundance: -; CDR3nt: TGTGCCAGCAGTCAACAGGGCTACGAGCAGTACTTC; CDR3aa: CASSQQGYEQYF
j_gene: TRBJ1-6; v_gene: TRBV12-5; d_gene: -; abundance: -; CDR3nt: TGTGCTAGTGGTCTTGAGGGGGTGAGGGCACCCCTCCACTTT; CDR3aa: CASGLEGVRAPLHF
j_gene: TRBJ1-1; v_gene: TRBV19; d_gene: -; abundance: -; CDR3nt: TGTGCCAGTAGTTTCGGGACAAGCAACACTGAAGCTTTCTTT; CDR3aa: CASSFGTSNTEAFF
j_gene: TRBJ1-2; v_gene: TRBV12-3/TRBV12-4; d_gene: -; abundance: -; CDR3nt: TGTGCCAGCAGTTTTAATCTTAACTATGGCTACACCTTC; CDR3aa: CASSFNLNYGYTF
j_gene: TRBJ2-2; v_gene: TRBV7-2; d_gene: TRBD2; abundance: -; CDR3nt: TGTGCCAGCAGCCCTAGCGGGAGGGTCACCGGGGAGCTGTTTTTT; CDR3aa: CASSPSGRVTGELFF
j_gene: TRBJ1-4; v_gene: TRBV5-1; d_gene: -; abundance: many; CDR3nt: TGCGCCAGCAGGAGGATTGCAACTAATGAAAAACTGTTTTTT; CDR3aa: CASRRIATNEKLFF
j_gene: TRBJ2-5; v_gene: TRBV12-3/TRBV12-4; d_gene: -; abundance: -; CDR3nt: TGTGCCAGCAGTCCCGCGGAGACCCAGTACTTC; CDR3aa: CASSPAETQYF
j_gene: TRBJ2-7; v_gene: TRBV12-5; d_gene: TRBD1; abundance: -; CDR3nt: TGTGCTAGTGGTTTGCCAGGGACAGTCTACGAGCAGTACTTC; CDR3aa: CASGLPGTVYEQYF
j_gene: TRBJ1-4; v_gene: TRBV7-9; d_gene: -; abundance: -; CDR3nt: TGTGCCAGCAGCTTTCGGACTTCAACAACTAATGAAAAACTGTTTTTT; CDR3aa: CASSFRTSTTNEKLFF
j_gene: TRBJ2-1; v_gene: TRBV11-3; d_gene: TRBD2; abundance: -; CDR3nt: TGTGCCAGCAGCCCAAGTAGCGGGAGCGGGGCTTTGGGGCAGTTCTTC; CDR3aa: CASSPSSGSGALGQFF
j_gene: TRBJ1-6; v_gene: TRBV5-1; d_gene: -; abundance: -; CDR3nt: TGCGCCAGCAGCTTGGAAAGATCCCGTGGCCTCAATTCACCCCTCCACTTT; CDR3aa: CASSLERSRGLNSPLHF
j_gene: TRBJ1-1; v_gene: TRBV28; d_gene: TRBD1; abundance: -; CDR3nt: TGTGCCAGCGAAACAGGGGGGATGAACACTGAAGCTTTCTTT; CDR3aa: CASETGGMNTEAFF
j_gene: TRBJ2-3; v_gene: TRBV28; d_gene: TRBD1; abundance: -; CDR3nt: TGTGCCAGCAGTTCGTTCGGACAGGGGGAAGATACGCAGTATTTT; CDR3aa: CASSSFGQGEDTQYF
j_gene: TRBJ1-5; v_gene: TRBV7-2; d_gene: -; abundance: -; CDR3nt: TGTGCCAGCAGCTTAGACCCCACCCGGAATCAGCCCCAGCATTTT; CDR3aa: CASSLDPTRNQPQHF
j_gene: TRBJ1-5; v_gene: TRBV10-2; d_gene: -; abundance: -; CDR3nt: TGCGCCAGCAGTCGCGGGGCAGGGAATCAGCCCCAGCATTTT; CDR3aa: CASSRGAGNQPQHF
j_gene: TRBJ1-2; v_gene: TRBV3-1/TRBV3-2; d_gene: -; abundance: -; CDR3nt: TGTGCCAGCAGCCCGCCCTCAGGAGGGTATGGCTACACCTTC; CDR3aa: CASSPPSGGYGYTF
j_gene: TRBJ2-3; v_gene: TRBV2; d_gene: -; abundance: -; CDR3nt: TGTGCCAGCAGTGAATTTCGTAACACAGATACGCAGTATTTT; CDR3aa: CASSEFRNTDTQYF
j_gene: TRBJ1-2; v_gene: TRBV6-5; d_gene: -; abundance: -; CDR3nt: TGTGCCAGCAGGATCACCCAAGGCGGGGTAGGCTACACCTTC; CDR3aa: CASRITQGGVGYTF
j_gene: TRBJ2-5; v_gene: TRBV4-3; d_gene: -; abundance: -; CDR3nt: TGCGCCAGCAGCCAGGACCGGGGGACCCAGTACTTC; CDR3aa: CASSQDRGTQYF
j_gene: TRBJ2-1; v_gene: TRBV11-3; d_gene: -; abundance: once; CDR3nt: TGTGCCAGCAGCTCCCCGGACAGAGGGAATGAGCAGTTCTTC; CDR3aa: CASSSPDRGNEQFF
j_gene: TRBJ1-2; v_gene: TRBV7-9; d_gene: TRBD1; abundance: -; CDR3nt: TGTGCCAGCAGCTCGGGACAGGGCCATGGCTACACCTTC; CDR3aa: CASSSGQGHGYTF